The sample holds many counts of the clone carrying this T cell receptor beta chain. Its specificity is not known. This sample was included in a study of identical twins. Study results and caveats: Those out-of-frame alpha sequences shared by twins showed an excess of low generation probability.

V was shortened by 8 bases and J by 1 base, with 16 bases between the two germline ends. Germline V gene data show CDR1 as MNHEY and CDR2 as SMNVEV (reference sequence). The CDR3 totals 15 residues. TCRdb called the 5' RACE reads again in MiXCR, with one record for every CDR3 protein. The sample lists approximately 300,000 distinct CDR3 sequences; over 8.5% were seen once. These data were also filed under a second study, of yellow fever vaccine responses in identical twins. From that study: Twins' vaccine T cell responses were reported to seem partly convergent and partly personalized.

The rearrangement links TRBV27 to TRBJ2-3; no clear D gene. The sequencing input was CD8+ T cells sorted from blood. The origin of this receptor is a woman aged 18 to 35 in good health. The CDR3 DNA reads TGTGCCAGCCGGAAGGGAACGAGTCGCACAGATACGCAGTATTTT. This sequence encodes CASRKGTSRTDTQYF.